The 16 T cell receptor beta chains listed next were all sequenced from one sample in a study of T cell responses to AZD1222 COVID-19 vaccine. Profiling relied on immunoSEQ multiplex PCR, and the TCRdb table lists in-frame clones only, not all of them. The sample lists 100,000 to 150,000 clones, around 85% occurring once. Sequenced here: peripheral blood, sampled 28 days after the second AZD1222 dose. Every receptor here comes from an adult who received the AZD1222 COVID-19 vaccine.

The chain joins TRBV3-1 (or the pseudogene TRBV3-2) to TRBJ2-1; no clear D gene. In germline, CDR1 is LGHDT, CDR2 YNNKEL (reference sequence). Trimming shortened V by 1 base and J by 12 bases, and 7 bases separated the two germline ends. The CDR3 consists of 11 residues. The DNA of the CDR3 is TGTGCCAGCAGCCAAGGTTCGGGGCAGTTCTTC. It yields the protein CASSQGSGQFF.

This rearrangement joins TRBV12-3 or TRBV12-4 to TRBJ1-2, with D uncertain. The CDR3 runs 11 residues. The V and J ends lost 8 bases and 6 bases respectively, with 10 bases between them. The CDR3 DNA is TGTGCCAGCTCGGCGGGGAATGGCTACACCTTC. It specifies CASSAGNGYTF.

The chain carries TRBV27 and TRBJ2-3, with a tentative D call TRBD1 (5 bases). V was pared by 0 bases and J by 10 bases, with 26 bases between. The germline V gene has CDR1 MNHEY and CDR2 SMNVEV (reference sequence). The CDR3 runs 18 residues. This CDR3 is CASSLSEDNPWQYGSQYF. The CDR3 coding sequence is TGTGCCAGCAGTTTATCTGAGGACAACCCTTGGCAATACGGATCGCAGTATTTT.

The chain combines TRBV21-1 with TRBJ1-3; the table calls TRBD1, which could not be checked here. TRBV21-1 counts as a pseudogene. CDR3 length equals 19 residues. This CDR3 reads CASSKEGGQGALSGNTIYF. For the CDR3, the DNA is TGTGCCAGCAGCAAAGAGGGGGGACAGGGGGCGCTATCTGGAAACACCATATATTTT.

The chain combines TRBV6-5 with TRBJ2-1, with D perhaps assigned TRBD1 or TRBD2 (6 bases each). V was pared by 6 bases and J by 5 bases, with 14 bases between. Per germline, CDR1 MNHEY and CDR2 SVGAGI. This CDR3 has 14 residues. This CDR3 reads CASSQGGRDNEQFF. As DNA, the CDR3 is TGTGCCAGCAGCCAAGGGGGGCGGGACAATGAGCAGTTCTTC.

The chain couples TRBV28 to TRBJ2-3; TRBD2 is a possible D gene (5 bases). Germline loops: CDR1 MDHEN, CDR2 SYDVKM. V lost 6 bases to trimming and J lost 4 bases, with 17 bases between them. The CDR3 sequence is 15 residues long. DNA for the CDR3: TGTGCCAGCAGCCCCCCTTCCGGGATTCCAGATACGCAGTATTTT. Residues: CASSPPSGIPDTQYF.

V gene TRBV6-2 or TRBV6-3 combines with J gene TRBJ2-1; 10 bases are a match to TRBD2. The germline V gene has CDR1 MNHEY and CDR2 SVGEGT. V dropped 6 bases and J dropped 0; count of bases not matched to a gene: 11. There are 18 residues in the CDR3. CDR3 in DNA: TGTGCCAGCAGCTCCTTAAGCGGGGGGGCAAGCTCCTACAATGAGCAGTTCTTC. Its protein product is CASSSLSGGASSYNEQFF.

The chain uses TRBV6-2 or TRBV6-3 and TRBJ2-7, with D tentatively TRBD2 (5 bases). This CDR3 has 16 residues. Germline assignment: CDR1 MNHEY and CDR2 SVGEGT. Trimming cost V 0 bases and J 2 bases, with 14 bases left between them. The CDR3 sequence: CASSYSSGIPPYEQYF. CDR3 bases: TGTGCCAGCAGTTACTCCTCCGGGATCCCGCCCTACGAGCAGTACTTC.

The chain combines TRBV24-1 with TRBJ2-5; D possibly uses TRBD1 or TRBD2 (5 bases each). There are 15 residues in the CDR3. The germline V gene encodes CDR1 KGHDR and CDR2 SFDVKD. Trimming removed 3 bases at V and 2 bases at J, with 12 bases between. The CDR3 region has the DNA TGTGCCACCAGTGATCCCGGGACGGTTCAAGAGACCCAGTACTTC. It yields the protein CATSDPGTVQETQYF.

This chain uses TRBV7-8 with TRBJ2-5, with 14 bases aligning to TRBD2. The CDR3 is 16 residues long. Germline V gene lookup returns CDR1 SGHVS and CDR2 FQNEAQ. V shed 1 base, J shed 5 bases, and the junction held 3 bases outside the gene matches. The CDR3 loop is CASSLGGTSGGETQYF. The CDR3 DNA reads TGTGCCAGCAGCTTAGGGGGGACTAGCGGGGGTGAGACCCAGTACTTC.

The genes are TRBV5-4 and TRBJ2-3; 7 bases map to TRBD1. CDR1 is SGHNT and CDR2 is YYREEE in the germline V gene (reference sequence). The CDR3 consists of 15 residues. V was pared by 4 bases and J by 3 bases, with 8 bases of the junction left unmatched. CDR3 sequence (DNA): TGTGCCAGCAGCGTGGGACAGTTGGAGACAGATACGCAGTATTTT. This encodes CASSVGQLETDTQYF.

The rearrangement links TRBV4-2 to TRBJ2-4; no reliable D call. V dropped 7 bases and J dropped 0 bases, with 13 bases sitting between them. CDR1 and CDR2 from the germline V gene are LGHNA and YNFKEQ. The CDR3 is made up of 15 amino acids. The CDR3 region has the DNA TGTGCCAGCACCTCCCAAAGCGTAGCCAAAAACATTCAGTACTTC. Protein product: CASTSQSVAKNIQYF.

This chain uses TRBV24-1 with TRBJ2-7; 8 nucleotides align to TRBD1. The CDR3 has 14 amino acids. Unmatched junction bases numbered 8, after V lost 6 bases and J lost 5 bases. Germline V gene data show CDR1 as KGHDR and CDR2 as SFDVKD. The CDR3 reads CATSNGQGSNEQYF. In DNA form, the CDR3 reads TGTGCCACCAGTAACGGACAGGGTTCTAACGAGCAGTACTTC.

This clone was seen a single time. The chain uses TRBV19 and TRBJ2-1; 7 nucleotides align to TRBD1. V was pared by 5 bases and J by 1 base, with 5 bases of the junction left unmatched. Germline CDR1 and CDR2: LNHDA and SQIVND (reference sequence). This CDR3 region has 15 residues. This CDR3 is CASSQGEHSYNEQFF. CDR3 nucleotides: TGTGCCAGTAGTCAGGGGGAACATTCCTACAATGAGCAGTTCTTC. Full variable domain (missing parts from reference TRBV19 and TRBJ2-1): DGGITQSPKYLFRKEGQNVTLSCEQNLNHDAMYWYRQDPGQGLRLIYYSQIVNDFQKGDIAEGYSVSREKKESFPLTVTSAQKNPTAFYLCASSQGEHSYNEQFFGPGTRLTVL.

CDR3 loop: CASSLGRNNYGYTF. The CDR3 DNA is TGTGCCAGCAGCTTAGGACGGAATAACTATGGCTACACCTTC. The rearrangement links TRBV7-2 to TRBJ1-2; D is unresolved. Trimming shortened V by 1 base and J by 1 base, and 7 bases separated the two germline ends. Germline assignment: CDR1 SGHTA and CDR2 FQGNSA. The CDR3 sequence is 14 residues long.

This sequence joins TRBV28 and TRBJ1-1, with D hard to call. Germline V gene lookup returns CDR1 MDHEN and CDR2 SYDVKM. V was shortened by 4 bases and J by 10 bases, with 10 bases between the two germline ends. The CDR3 contains 11 residues. The chain's CDR3 is CASSYPYGAFF. Written as DNA, the CDR3 is TGTGCCAGCAGTTACCCGTATGGAGCTTTCTTT.